Following are 30 T cell receptor beta chains from one sample sequenced in a study of T-cell reconstitution after alpha-beta-depleted transplantation in children. Unique molecular identifiers were used to barcode this TCRbeta library. MiXCR was run by TCRdb on the PCR reads, yielding one entry per CDR3 protein. Seen here are some 310,000 distinct CDR3 sequences, roughly 21% observed once, and the top ten hold roughly 9.7%. The sample in question was PBMCs, mostly from graft donor cells, obtained 180 days after TCRalphabeta/CD19-depleted stem cell transplant. The origin of the receptors is a male patient between 10 and 17 years old who had a stem cell transplant for acute lymphoblastic leukemia, so the T cells may come from the graft donor.

This clonotype has only a few counts. The V and J genes are TRBV18 and TRBJ2-4, with D perhaps TRBD1 (6 bases). V was trimmed by 3 bases and J by 0 bases, leaving 15 bases between them. CDR1 KGHSH and CDR2 LQKENI come from the germline V gene. CDR3 size: 17 residues. CDR3: CASSPTRTALAKNIQYF. CDR3 coding DNA: TGTGCCAGCTCACCTACCCGGACAGCTTTAGCCAAAAACATTCAGTACTTC.

This clonotype showed up many times. This rearrangement joins TRBV9 to TRBJ2-7; D not resolved. In germline, CDR1 is SGDLS, CDR2 YYNGEE. This CDR3 is built from 14 residues. V lost 0 bases, J lost 2 bases, and 9 bases lay in between. As DNA, the CDR3 is TGTGCCAGCAGCGTAGGGTTAGGGCCCTACGAGCAGTACTTC. Its protein is CASSVGLGPYEQYF.

This chain links TRBV6-2 or TRBV6-3 with TRBJ2-1; D may be TRBD2 (5 bases). This CDR3 has 18 residues. The V gene's germline CDR1 is MNHEY and CDR2 SVGEGT. Trimming pared 5 bases from V and 0 bases from J, leaving 20 bases between. CDR3 residues: CASSPRPSLGPSYNEQFF. The CDR3 DNA follows: TGTGCCAGCAGTCCCCGTCCTTCACTAGGCCCCTCCTACAATGAGCAGTTCTTC.

The chain joins TRBV20-1 to TRBJ2-3; 7 nucleotides match TRBD2. The CDR3 totals 15 residues. In germline, CDR1 is DFQATT, CDR2 SNEGSKA (reference sequence). V was clipped by 6 bases and J by 0 bases; unmatched bases: 9. CDR3 loop: CSAAGWGSSTDTQYF. CDR3 nucleotide sequence: TGCAGTGCAGCGGGGTGGGGTTCTAGCACAGATACGCAGTATTTT.

This clonotype has only one observation. This chain links TRBV3-1 with TRBJ2-7; 9 bases fit TRBD1. Looked up from germline, CDR1 is LGHDT and CDR2 is YNNKEL (reference sequence). CDR3 length equals 13 residues. The V gene end was trimmed by 10 bases and the J gene end by 6 bases; junction bases not matched to a gene: 10. CDR3 sequence (DNA): TGTGCCACCCTGGGACAGGGACAATCCGAGCAGTACTTC. Protein sequence: CATLGQGQSEQYF.

The genes are TRBV27 and TRBJ2-1, with a possible D match to TRBD1 (6 bases). Trimming stripped 4 bases from V and 6 bases from J, with 16 bases between. This CDR3 has 15 residues. CDR1 MNHEY and CDR2 SMNVEV come from the germline V gene (reference sequence). The CDR3 sequence: CASSSLQGTSNEQFF. CDR3 sequence (DNA): TGTGCCAGCAGTTCTTTACAGGGTACAAGCAATGAGCAGTTCTTC.

J is TRBJ2-1 and V is TRBV20-1; no reliable D call. Germline CDR1 reads DFQATT; CDR2 reads SNEGSKA (reference sequence). The CDR3 spans 10 residues. The V and J ends lost 2 bases and 7 bases respectively, with 3 bases between them. The CDR3: CSARSNEQFF. The DNA for the CDR3 is TGCAGTGCTAGATCGAATGAGCAGTTCTTC.

The rearrangement joins TRBV9 to TRBJ2-1; 9 bases match TRBD2. V dropped 3 bases and J dropped 5; count of bases not matched to a gene: 6. The length of the CDR3 is 15 residues. Germline V gives CDR1 SGDLS, CDR2 YYNGEE. The CDR3 protein is CASSEGGRGHNEQFF. The CDR3 DNA sequence: TGTGCCAGCAGCGAAGGCGGGAGGGGTCACAATGAGCAGTTCTTC.

This clonotype was counted between two and nine times. The chain employs TRBV6-5 and TRBJ1-2; D gene uncertain. The germline gives CDR1 MNHEY, CDR2 SVGAGI. The ends were cut back, 2 bases at V and 4 bases at J, with 14 bases in the middle. This CDR3 comprises 15 residues. The CDR3 coding sequence is TGTGCCAGCAGTTACGGAGGGTATTATGGCTATGGCTACACCTTC. Its translation: CASSYGGYYGYGYTF.

There are a few counts of this clonotype. The chain has TRBV7-9 and TRBJ2-3; 12 bases fit TRBD2. The CDR3 has 17 residues. The J segment lost 5 bases and the V segment lost 5 bases, leaving 11 bases of the junction unmatched. Germline CDR1 is SEHNR and CDR2 is FQNEAQ (reference sequence). DNA for the CDR3: TGTGCCAGCAGCCCCCGAACTAGCGGGAGGAAGGGAGATACGCAGTATTTT. Amino acid sequence: CASSPRTSGRKGDTQYF.

DNA of the CDR3: TGTGCCAGCAGTTTACAGTATCCAGCGGGAGAATACAATGAGCAGTTCTTC. Protein: CASSLQYPAGEYNEQFF. V usage is TRBV28 and J usage is TRBJ2-1; 8 bases agree with TRBD2. CDR3 length equals 17 residues. V was pared by 2 bases and J by 4 bases, with 10 bases of the junction left unmatched. The germline CDR1 and CDR2 sequences are MDHEN and SYDVKM.

The chain has TRBV10-3 and TRBJ1-1; D is perhaps TRBD1 (6 bases). The CDR3 is 14 amino acids. Germline CDR1 and CDR2: ENHRY and SYGVKD. Trimming left V 6 bases short and J 0 bases short, with 11 bases between. The CDR3 reads CAIREGVMNTEAFF. The CDR3 nucleotides read TGTGCCATCAGGGAGGGGGTCATGAACACTGAAGCTTTCTTT.

The rearrangement links TRBV2 to TRBJ1-1; 8 positions agree with TRBD1. Looked up from germline, CDR1 is SNHLY and CDR2 is FYNNEI. V shed 6 bases, J shed 1 base, and the junction held 7 bases outside the gene matches. The CDR3 runs to 15 residues. The CDR3 loop is CASRTVTGANTEAFF. The CDR3 region has the DNA TGTGCCAGCAGGACCGTGACAGGGGCGAACACTGAAGCTTTCTTT.

The chain carries TRBV27 and TRBJ1-5; D is perhaps TRBD1 (6 bases). The CDR3 is 16 residues long. Per the germline V gene, CDR1 is MNHEY and CDR2 is SMNVEV (reference sequence). Trimming took 5 bases from V and 4 from J, leaving 18 bases between them. The CDR3 region has the DNA TGTGCCAGCAGTCCCTATCTCGGGACACTAAATCAGCCCCAGCATTTT. Encoded protein: CASSPYLGTLNQPQHF.

The rearrangement joins TRBV12-3 or TRBV12-4 to TRBJ2-1; no definite D call. V was cut by 0 bases and J by 7 bases, with 13 bases left in between. The length of the CDR3 is 15 residues. The CDR3 reads CASSLAGGVTNEQFF. The CDR3 bases are TGTGCCAGCAGTTTAGCCGGTGGAGTAACTAATGAGCAGTTCTTC.

This clonotype turned up a few times. The chain joins TRBV6-1 to TRBJ1-5; 9 bases map to TRBD1. Germline-derived CDR1 and CDR2 are MNHNS and SASEGT. Losses at the gene ends were 6 bases for V and 7 bases for J; bases not matched to a gene: 7. The CDR3 runs 14 residues. CDR3 DNA sequence: TGTGCCAGCAGCGGGACAGGGTACGAACAGCCCCAGCATTTT. This gives the protein CASSGTGYEQPQHF.

The chain employs TRBV24-1 and TRBJ2-1; the match to TRBD1 covers 9 bases. Germline V gene lookup returns CDR1 KGHDR and CDR2 SFDVKD. The CDR3 has 16 residues. Losses at the gene ends were 2 bases for V and 5 bases for J; bases not matched to a gene: 6. The CDR3 region has the DNA TGTGCCACCAGTGATTATGGGACAGGGAGAGACAATGAGCAGTTCTTC. It specifies CATSDYGTGRDNEQFF.

V is TRBV4-1 and J is TRBJ2-5, with 8 bases aligning to TRBD1. The CDR3 totals 16 residues. V lost 0 bases to trimming and J lost 1 base; unmatched junction nucleotides: 4. Germline assignment: CDR1 MGHRA and CDR2 YSYEKL. CDR3 DNA sequence: TGCGCCAGCAGCCAAGATGCGACAGGGGTCCAAGAGACCCAGTACTTC. Amino acid sequence: CASSQDATGVQETQYF.

The V and J genes are TRBV12-3 or TRBV12-4 and TRBJ1-2, with 7 positions matching TRBD1. With V trimmed by 6 bases and J by 4 bases, 17 bases remained unmatched. CDR3 length equals 17 residues. This chain's CDR3 is CASSHSPAPRGPYGYTF. The CDR3, as DNA: TGTGCCAGCAGCCATTCCCCCGCCCCAAGGGGGCCCTATGGCTACACCTTC.

The rearrangement uses TRBV7-9 and TRBJ2-7; 7 bases map to TRBD1. V shed 5 bases and J 4 bases; nucleotides not matched to a gene: 11. Per the germline V gene, CDR1 is SEHNR and CDR2 is FQNEAQ (reference sequence). The CDR3 extends over 15 amino acids. The CDR3 sequence: CASSHPPTGRYEQYF. The CDR3 DNA follows: TGTGCCAGCAGCCACCCCCCGACAGGGCGGTACGAGCAGTACTTC.

This chain uses TRBV29-1 with TRBJ2-1, with TRBD2 as a possible D gene (6 bases). Trimming took 3 bases from V and 0 from J, leaving 12 bases between them. From germline, CDR1 is SQVTM and CDR2 ANQGSEA. The CDR3 is 15 residues long. Here the CDR3 reads CSVDWGESSYNEQFF. CDR3 bases: TGCAGCGTTGATTGGGGGGAAAGCTCCTACAATGAGCAGTTCTTC.

This clonotype showed up just a few times. The rearrangement joins TRBV7-3 to TRBJ1-1; 8 nucleotides align to TRBD1. This CDR3 is 15 amino acids long. J gave up 3 bases and V 1 base, and 4 bases lay outside the gene matches. CDR1 SGHTA and CDR2 FQGTGA come from the germline V gene. For the CDR3, the DNA is TGTGCCAGCAGCTTAAGTGGCAGGGGGCACACTGAAGCTTTCTTT. Translation: CASSLSGRGHTEAFF.

The chain joins TRBV12-5 to TRBJ2-7; perhaps TRBD1 as D (5 bases). Germline V CDR1 and CDR2: LGHNT, FRNRAP. The CDR3 is 16 amino acids. V was pared by 2 bases and J by 0 bases, with 14 bases between. As DNA, the CDR3 is TGTGCTAGTGGTTTGACAGGTTTCGACGCCTCCTACGAGCAGTACTTC. Amino acid sequence: CASGLTGFDASYEQYF. The full variable domain, its missing parts supplied by reference TRBV12-5 and TRBJ2-7, is DARVTQTPRHKVTEMGQEVTMRCQPILGHNTVFWYRQTMMQGLELLAYFRNRAPLDDSGMPKDRFSAEMPDATLATLKIQPSEPRDSAVYFCASGLTGFDASYEQYFGPGTRLTVT.

This sequence joins TRBV12-3 or TRBV12-4 and TRBJ1-4, with unresolved D. Trimming stripped 6 bases from V and 0 bases from J, with 14 bases between. The CDR3 is made up of 16 amino acids. The CDR3 is CASSRFTSATNEKLFF. CDR3 nucleotide sequence: TGTGCCAGCAGCAGATTCACAAGCGCAACTAATGAAAAACTGTTTTTT.

The genes are TRBV5-5 and TRBJ2-2; TRBD1 aligns across 8 bases. The length of the CDR3 is 15 residues. From germline, CDR1 is SGHKS and CDR2 YYEKEE (reference sequence). The V gene end was trimmed by 4 bases and the J gene end by 6 bases; junction bases not matched to a gene: 8. CDR3 sequence reads: CASSPKDRVAGELFF. The DNA for the CDR3 is TGTGCCAGCAGCCCAAAGGACAGGGTGGCCGGGGAGCTGTTTTTT.

The V gene is TRBV7-9, the J gene TRBJ1-4; 11 bases line up with TRBD1. The J segment lost 7 bases and the V segment lost 4 bases, leaving 5 bases of the junction unmatched. Germline assignment: CDR1 SEHNR and CDR2 FQNEAQ (reference sequence). This CDR3 is 15 amino acids long. The CDR3 coding sequence is TGTGCCAGCAGCTCCCGGGACAGGGGGGGTGAAAAACTGTTTTTT. Protein: CASSSRDRGGEKLFF.

This clonotype has only a few counts. V gene TRBV7-9 combines with J gene TRBJ2-7, with 8 bases lining up with TRBD2. This CDR3 is built from 16 residues. Germline V CDR1 and CDR2: SEHNR, FQNEAQ (reference sequence). The V segment lost 5 bases and the J segment 0 bases; nucleotides outside the gene matches: 9. CDR3 sequence: CASSDLTSASSYEQYF. CDR3 bases: TGTGCCAGCAGCGACCTGACTAGCGCTAGCTCCTACGAGCAGTACTTC.

Details on this clonotype: The junction shows a germline mismatch at one end, possibly a read error. The V call is TRBV20-1, the J call TRBJ2-7; D tentatively reads TRBD1 or TRBD2 (5 bases each). The CDR3 is made up of 14 amino acids. Germline values: CDR1 DFQATT, CDR2 SNEGSKA (reference sequence). The CDR3 region is CSARDLGGHRLSYF. The DNA for the CDR3 is TGCAGTGCGAGAGATTTGGGCGGGCACAGGTTATCGTACTTC.

This clonotype was detected only a few times. This rearrangement joins TRBV7-3 to TRBJ2-1, with D perhaps TRBD1 (6 bases). Germline V lookup: CDR1 SGHTA, CDR2 FQGTGA. This CDR3 spans 12 amino acids. Deletions cut 4 bases from V and 9 bases from J, with 10 bases between. CDR3 sequence reads: CASSSGDREQFF. Written as DNA, the CDR3 is TGTGCCAGCAGCTCAGGGGATCGTGAGCAGTTCTTC.

Ten or more counts support this clonotype. The CDR3 DNA sequence: TGCGCCAGCAGCTTGGCCCATGAGCAGTTCTTC. The encoded protein is CASSLAHEQFF. The genes are TRBV5-1 and TRBJ2-1, with D unresolved. This CDR3 region has 11 residues. Germline V gives CDR1 SGHRS, CDR2 YFSETQ. V gave up 0 bases and J gave up 8 bases, with 3 bases separating them.